The next 10 T cell receptor beta chains were all read from a single sample in a study of shared T cell receptors in the human thymus. Here immunoSEQ multiplex PCR was the method, and the copy in TCRdb shows in-frame clones only, minus some. There are more than 550,000 clones in the sample; over 75% occur only once, and 0.0094% lies in the top ten. These data also featured in a second study, about human thymus T cells.

Input material: thymocytes. Receptor source: a boy younger than two with a congenital heart defect.

This sequence joins TRBV6-4 and TRBJ1-1; no clear D gene. V lost 3 bases and J 0 bases, leaving 5 bases between the germline ends. CDR1 is MRHNA and CDR2 is SNTAGT in the germline V gene. The CDR3 sequence is 13 residues long. Here the CDR3 DNA reads TGTGCCAGCAGTGATAACTTGAACACTGAAGCTTTCTTT. It specifies CASSDNLNTEAFF.

This clone showed up just a few times. The chain is built from TRBV12-5 and TRBJ2-7; 10 bases fit TRBD2. The CDR3 consists of 18 residues. J lost 0 bases, V lost 6 bases, and 14 bases had no gene match. Germline values: CDR1 LGHNT, CDR2 FRNRAP. CDR3 protein: CASGTGTSASQSSYEQYF. The DNA for the CDR3 is TGTGCTAGTGGCACCGGGACTAGCGCGTCCCAGAGCTCCTACGAGCAGTACTTC. Full variable domain (missing parts from reference TRBV12-5 and TRBJ2-7): DARVTQTPRHKVTEMGQEVTMRCQPILGHNTVFWYRQTMMQGLELLAYFRNRAPLDDSGMPKDRFSAEMPDATLATLKIQPSEPRDSAVYFCASGTGTSASQSSYEQYFGPGTRLTVT.

The J gene is TRBJ1-1, the V gene TRBV5-1, with 8 bases identical to TRBD1. CDR1 is SGHRS and CDR2 is YFSETQ in the germline V gene. CDR3 length equals 17 residues. The trim removed 4 bases at V and 3 bases at J, leaving 14 bases unmatched. The CDR3 is CASSLWARQGNYTEAFF. The CDR3 DNA is TGCGCCAGCAGCCTGTGGGCCCGACAGGGGAACTACACTGAAGCTTTCTTT.

The chain employs TRBV4-2 and TRBJ2-3, with 10 bases that match TRBD2. This CDR3 region has 17 residues. The V gene's germline CDR1 is LGHNA and CDR2 YNFKEQ. J lost 5 bases, V lost 3 bases, and 11 bases had no gene match. The CDR3 nucleotides are TGTGCCAGCAGCCAGGTCACGAGCGGGGGGGCAGAAGATACGCAGTATTTT. This codes for CASSQVTSGGAEDTQYF.

This clone has only a few counts. The chain is built from TRBV28 and TRBJ2-1, with 14 bases fitting TRBD2. Germline lookup yields CDR1 MDHEN and CDR2 SYDVKM. V gave up 6 bases and J gave up 6 bases; unmatched junction bases: 1. This CDR3 is 14 amino acids long. The CDR3 nucleotides read TGTGCCAGCAGAGGGACTAGCGGGGGCAATGAGCAGTTCTTC. This translates into CASRGTSGGNEQFF.

This clone has just one count. The chain carries TRBV6-5 and TRBJ2-7, with D perhaps TRBD1 (8 bases). The germline gives CDR1 MNHEY, CDR2 SVGAGI. The CDR3 runs 16 residues. Trimming left V 0 bases short and J 4 bases short, with 16 bases between. The CDR3 DNA reads TGTGCCAGCAGTTACTCCTCGACAGGGGAGGGATACGAGCAGTACTTC. Translating gives CASSYSSTGEGYEQYF.

V usage is TRBV5-4 and J usage is TRBJ1-2, with D possibly matching TRBD1 (5 bases). V was trimmed by 4 bases and J by 8 bases, leaving 12 bases between them. Looked up from germline, CDR1 is SGHNT and CDR2 is YYREEE (reference sequence). CDR3 length equals 12 residues. The CDR3 coding sequence is TGTGCCAGCAGCAACCAGGGTAGGGGCTACACCTTC. Its protein is CASSNQGRGYTF.

V usage is TRBV12-5 and J usage is TRBJ1-1; D might be TRBD1 (5 bases). V lost 0 bases to trimming and J lost 8 bases, with 10 bases between them. CDR1 is LGHNT, CDR2 FRNRAP, per germline. This CDR3 has 13 residues. The CDR3 protein is CASGLVPSGEAFF. Here the CDR3 DNA reads TGTGCTAGTGGTTTGGTACCGTCAGGGGAAGCTTTCTTT. The full variable domain, with the rest looked up from reference TRBV12-5 and TRBJ1-1, is DARVTQTPRHKVTEMGQEVTMRCQPILGHNTVFWYRQTMMQGLELLAYFRNRAPLDDSGMPKDRFSAEMPDATLATLKIQPSEPRDSAVYFCASGLVPSGEAFFGQGTRLTVV.

The chain employs TRBV30 and TRBJ2-2; 13 bases align to TRBD2. Germline loops: CDR1 GTSNPN, CDR2 SVGIG (reference sequence). V lost 5 bases to trimming and J lost 5 bases; unmatched junction nucleotides: 11. The CDR3 length is 17 residues. CDR3 in amino acids: CAWSGLAGVLGTGELFF. Here the CDR3 DNA reads TGTGCCTGGTCCGGACTAGCGGGGGTGCTGGGGACCGGGGAGCTGTTTTTT. Complete variable domain (other parts from reference TRBV30 and TRBJ2-2): SQTIHQWPATLVQPVGSPLSLECTVEGTSNPNLYWYRQAAGRGLQLLFYSVGIGQISSEVPQNLSASRPQDRQFILSSKKLLLSDSGFYLCAWSGLAGVLGTGELFFGEGSRLTVL.

V usage is TRBV5-1 and J usage is TRBJ1-2; D possibly corresponds to TRBD1 (6 bases). The germline CDR1 and CDR2 sequences are SGHRS and YFSETQ. With 4 bases removed from V and 7 bases from J, the gap between germline ends came to 23 bases. The CDR3 spans 16 residues. CDR3 coding DNA: TGCGCCAGCAGCCCCGGGACACTTAAAGGGGCCCCTGGCTACACCTTC. Translation gives CASSPGTLKGAPGYTF.